This T cell receptor (beta chain) is from a study of radiotherapy plus CTLA-4 blockade in lung cancer. V was pared by 4 bases and J by 8 bases, with 17 bases between. This CDR3 region has 15 residues. Germline CDR1 reads SNHLY; CDR2 reads FYNNEI. Clones were read by immunoSEQ multiplex PCR, and TCRdb kept only the in-frame ones, dropping some. Of more than 90,000 clones listed, about 86% are singletons. The clonotype comes from a human donor with non-small cell lung cancer that progressed on radiotherapy plus ipilimumab. This sequence joins TRBV2 and TRBJ2-2; D gene unclear. The input for sequencing was peripheral blood, taken from a patient treated with radiotherapy plus ipilimumab. The CDR3 is CASSVIGADSGELFF. DNA of the CDR3: TGTGCCAGCAGTGTAATCGGCGCAGATTCGGGGGAGCTGTTTTTT.